The 20 T cell receptor beta chains presented below share a single source sample, sequenced in a study of T cells in Graves' hyperthyroidism and ophthalmopathy. Amplification of TCR beta CDR3 regions was performed using RNA transcripts as template. RT-PCR in the first round (using the HTBI primer set) targeted the TCR CDR3. TCRdb processed the multiplex PCR reads anew with MiXCR; each CDR3 protein has one entry. The sample carries fewer than 750,000 distinct CDR3 sequences, under 15% recorded once. The sequencing input was blood. All receptors derive from a woman aged 35 to 49 with Graves' ophthalmopathy.

This clonotype was seen a few times. The gene calls are TRBV7-8 and TRBJ1-1; no firm D call. Trimming left V 5 bases short and J 0 bases short, with 10 bases between. The CDR3 has 14 amino acids. Germline V lookup: CDR1 SGHVS, CDR2 FQNEAQ. The CDR3: CASSPKLMNTEAFF. The CDR3 region has the DNA TGTGCCAGCAGCCCTAAGTTGATGAACACTGAAGCTTTCTTT. Variable domain in full (rest from reference TRBV7-8 and TRBJ1-1): GAGVSQSPRYKVAKRGQDVALRCDPISGHVSLFWYQQALGQGPEFLTYFQNEAQLDKSGLPSDRFFAERPEGSVSTLKIQRTQQEDSAVYLCASSPKLMNTEAFFGQGTRLTVV.

This CDR3 is CASSSAGPFSYEQYF. Here the CDR3 DNA reads TGTGCCAGCAGCTCGGCGGGGCCGTTCTCCTACGAGCAGTACTTC. V usage is TRBV7-9 and J usage is TRBJ2-7; tentative D call: TRBD2 (6 bases). The length of the CDR3 is 15 residues. Trimming removed 4 bases at V and 0 bases at J, with 13 bases between. Germline V gene lookup returns CDR1 SEHNR and CDR2 FQNEAQ (reference sequence).

This clonotype was picked up many times. The chain recombines TRBV12-3 or TRBV12-4 with TRBJ1-2; D not resolved. The CDR3 is 13 amino acids. The germline V and J ends were trimmed by 6 bases and 2 bases, with 10 bases remaining between them. The CDR3: CASSYTANYGYTF. In DNA form, the CDR3 reads TGTGCCAGCAGCTACACAGCGAACTATGGCTACACCTTC.

This clonotype was found many times. The chain couples TRBV11-3 to TRBJ1-3; no clear D. Trimming cost V 0 bases and J 3 bases, with 9 bases left between them. The CDR3 totals 15 residues. Germline V gives CDR1 SGHNT, CDR2 YENEEA. The CDR3 DNA follows: TGTGCCAGCAGCTTAGAGGCGGCGCGTGGAAACACCATATATTTT. Its protein product is CASSLEAARGNTIYF.

The sample holds a few counts of this clonotype. V usage is TRBV11-2 and J usage is TRBJ2-7; D might be TRBD2 (5 bases). Germline V lookup: CDR1 SGHAT, CDR2 FQNNGV. Trimming stripped 5 bases from V and 4 bases from J, with 12 bases between. This CDR3 spans 13 amino acids. The CDR3 coding sequence is TGTGCCAGCAGCGCCGGGATCGTGTACGAGCAGTACTTC. Protein sequence: CASSAGIVYEQYF.

V usage is TRBV5-1 and J usage is TRBJ2-3, with TRBD1 as a possible D gene (5 bases). The CDR3 covers 14 residues. Germline V gene lookup returns CDR1 SGHRS and CDR2 YFSETQ. Deletions cut 1 base from V and 2 bases from J, with 8 bases between. The CDR3 is CASSLQGYTDTQYF. DNA of the CDR3: TGCGCCAGCAGCTTGCAGGGATACACAGATACGCAGTATTTT.

This clonotype was counted many times. The rearrangement links TRBV20-1 to TRBJ2-7; tentatively, D is TRBD1 (5 bases). This CDR3 spans 14 amino acids. Trimming stripped 2 bases from V and 5 bases from J, with 16 bases between. Per germline, CDR1 DFQATT and CDR2 SNEGSKA (reference sequence). The CDR3 nucleotides read TGCAGTGCTAGAATAGTGGGGCGTCGAAACGAGCAGTACTTC. Translated, it gives CSARIVGRRNEQYF.

This chain connects TRBV28 to TRBJ1-2; possibly TRBD1 for D (5 bases). V dropped 4 bases and J dropped 4 bases, with 16 bases sitting between them. CDR1 and CDR2 (germline): MDHEN, SYDVKM. This CDR3 region has 15 residues. CDR3 nucleotides: TGTGCCAGCAGTTCCCCTGGGGGGACCCGCTATGGCTACACCTTC. This codes for CASSSPGGTRYGYTF.

There are many counts of this clonotype. The rearrangement joins TRBV6-5 to TRBJ1-3, with D unresolved. The V gene lost 3 bases and the J gene lost 0 bases, with 12 bases spanning the gap. Germline CDR1 and CDR2: MNHEY and SVGAGI. CDR3 length equals 16 residues. CDR3 coding DNA: TGTGCCAGCAGTTATGATTTCGGAGACTCTGGAAACACCATATATTTT. Translation gives CASSYDFGDSGNTIYF.

This clonotype was picked up many times. The rearrangement uses TRBV29-1 and TRBJ2-7, with TRBD2 identical over 12 bases. Germline trimming cut 6 bases from V and 6 bases from J; bases unmatched to any gene: 0. The CDR3 contains 11 residues. Germline V CDR1 and CDR2: SQVTM, ANQGSEA. The CDR3 region has the DNA TGCAGCGTGGGACTAGCGGGCGAGCAGTACTTC. It encodes CSVGLAGEQYF.

This clonotype showed up just a few times. The chain uses TRBV20-1 and TRBJ2-7; TRBD2 aligns across 7 bases. J lost 5 bases, V lost 0 bases, and 13 bases had no gene match. Per germline, CDR1 DFQATT and CDR2 SNEGSKA (reference sequence). This CDR3 spans 16 amino acids. The CDR3 here is CSARDSPAGGSHEQYF. DNA of the CDR3: TGCAGTGCTAGAGATTCCCCAGCGGGCGGGAGCCACGAGCAGTACTTC.

This clonotype was observed at least ten times. The chain joins TRBV12-3 or TRBV12-4 to TRBJ2-5; D might be TRBD2 (7 bases). The CDR3 is 14 residues long. The V end lost 3 bases, the J end lost 3 bases, and 11 bases lay between the germline ends. CDR3 coding DNA: TGTGCCAGCAGTTTGGGGGGGCGAGAAGAGACCCAGTACTTC. Protein product: CASSLGGREETQYF.

This clonotype has ten or more counts. The chain combines TRBV20-1 with TRBJ2-5; perhaps TRBD2 as D (5 bases). The CDR3 sequence is 14 residues long. CDR1 is DFQATT and CDR2 is SNEGSKA in the germline V gene (reference sequence). The V gene lost 0 bases and the J gene lost 10 bases, with 18 bases spanning the gap. CDR3 nucleotide sequence: TGCAGTGCTAGAGATCGCGGCAGGACTTGGGGCCAGTACTTC. Translating gives CSARDRGRTWGQYF.

This rearrangement joins TRBV6-1 to TRBJ2-5; 13 positions match TRBD2. CDR1 is MNHNS and CDR2 is SASEGT in the germline V gene. The CDR3 extends over 13 amino acids. With 11 bases clipped from V and 5 bases from J, the junction kept 5 bases outside the gene matches. The CDR3 protein is CAGGLAGVETQYF. CDR3 sequence (DNA): TGTGCCGGCGGACTAGCGGGGGTGGAGACCCAGTACTTC.

There are many counts of this clonotype. This chain connects TRBV7-2 to TRBJ1-1, with unresolved D. V was shortened by 5 bases and J by 3 bases, with 4 bases between the two germline ends. The germline V gene has CDR1 SGHTA and CDR2 FQGNSA. This CDR3 contains 11 residues. CDR3 in DNA: TGTGCCAGCAGCCCTTACACTGAAGCTTTCTTT. It is translated as CASSPYTEAFF.

Ten or more counts support this clonotype. The V call is TRBV7-2, the J call TRBJ2-7; the D gene could be TRBD1 or TRBD2 (5 bases each). From germline, CDR1 is SGHTA and CDR2 FQGNSA. CDR3 size: 13 residues. V gave up 7 bases and J gave up 6 bases, with 16 bases separating them. The CDR3 sequence: CASTADMRGEQYF. The CDR3 coding sequence is TGTGCCAGCACCGCTGACATGAGGGGCGAGCAGTACTTC.

Ten or more counts support this clonotype. The V gene is TRBV12-3 or TRBV12-4, the J gene TRBJ2-5, with TRBD1 matching 8 bases. The V gene end was trimmed by 3 bases and the J gene end by 0 bases; junction bases not matched to a gene: 3. The CDR3 length is 15 residues. CDR3 protein: CASSFRTGHQETQYF. For the CDR3, the DNA is TGTGCCAGCAGTTTCCGGACAGGGCACCAAGAGACCCAGTACTTC.

At least ten counts were recorded for this clonotype. The J gene is TRBJ2-5, the V gene TRBV28; weak D call: TRBD1 (6 bases). CDR1 and CDR2 from the germline V gene are MDHEN and SYDVKM. V shed 8 bases and J shed 1 base, with 14 bases lying between them. The CDR3 has 14 amino acids. The CDR3 reads CASGALGAQETQYF. CDR3 bases: TGTGCCAGCGGCGCCCTGGGGGCCCAAGAGACCCAGTACTTC.

This clonotype was counted ten times or more. The chain carries TRBV12-3 or TRBV12-4 and TRBJ1-5, with a tentative D call TRBD1 (5 bases). Trimming left V 5 bases short and J 11 bases short, with 19 bases between. This CDR3 has 14 amino acids. CDR3 nucleotides: TGTGCCAGCAGTACGGGGACTGACCCAACAGCCCAGCATTTT. Its protein is CASSTGTDPTAQHF.

The V gene is TRBV6-5, the J gene TRBJ1-1; TRBD1 matches 7 bases. The V segment lost 0 bases and the J segment 6 bases; nucleotides outside the gene matches: 10. Looked up from germline, CDR1 is MNHEY and CDR2 is SVGAGI. There are 16 residues in the CDR3. CDR3 nucleotide sequence: TGTGCCAGCAGTTACTCGAGGGCCGGGACAGACCCTGAAGCTTTCTTT. Encoded protein: CASSYSRAGTDPEAFF.